One and the same sample provided the 18 T cell receptor beta chains below, sequenced in a study of Tregs in tolerant kidney transplant recipients (dated by TCRdb to the late 2010s). Library creation used the immunoSEQ multiplex PCR assay. TCRdb's version of the immuneACCESS table is confined to in-frame rearrangements and falls short of the full clone set. An unresolved V gene accounts for under half of the shortfall where checked; the remainder is of unknown origin. The sample table holds tens of thousands of clones. The ten largest clones take up about 0.83% of the sample. This specimen's time point label, per the study, means: blood sample drawn before combined kidney and bone marrow transplant. The material was CD4+ T cells from blood, obtained before the transplant. These receptors originate from a human donor who received a combined kidney and bone marrow transplant.

Points on this clone: The DNA ends 3 residues before the CDR3 does, and the rest of the CDR3 is filled in from the germline J gene. The chain uses TRBV7-7 and TRBJ1-2, with 12 bases matching TRBD1. CDR1 is SSHAT, CDR2 FNYEAQ, per germline (reference sequence). The CDR3 extends over 16 amino acids. CDR3 DNA (partial): TGTGCCAGCAGCCCAATCCGGGACAGGGGGCTGCAGGGC. The encoded protein is CASSPIRDRGLQG. The entire CDR3 protein reads CASSPIRDRGLQGYTF.

Of note for this clone: The read is 3 residues too short to cover the CDR3 end, so that end is filled in from the germline J gene. The chain employs TRBV7-9 and TRBJ2-5; perhaps TRBD2 as D (6 bases). CDR3 length: 14 amino acids. CDR1 is SEHNR, CDR2 FQNEAQ, per germline (reference sequence). Trimming took off 5 bases at V and 5 bases at J, with 15 bases between the two ends. CDR3 bases read: TGTGCCAGCAGCCTACTGGGGGGTCGGGAGACC. Protein sequence: CASSLLGGRET. The whole CDR3 region reads CASSLLGGRETQYF.

To note about this clone: The read stops 3 residues short of the end of the CDR3; the missing end is completed from the germline J gene. The chain recombines TRBV5-1 with TRBJ2-3; 7 positions agree with TRBD1. The CDR3 sequence is 16 residues long. Germline loops: CDR1 SGHRS, CDR2 YFSETQ. Trimming cost V 3 bases and J 3 bases; bases outside gene matches: 10. Here the CDR3 reads CASSSSRQGGTDTQYF. CDR3 bases read: TGCGCCAGCAGCTCTTCGCGACAGGGTGGGACAGATACG.

CDR3: CSASDADRANSNQPQHF. The CDR3 DNA, read in part, is TGCAGTGCTAGCGACGCCGACAGGGCTAACAGCAATCAGCCC. J is TRBJ1-5 and V is TRBV20-1, with 7 bases fitting TRBD1. The read gets to within 3 residues of the CDR3 end, and the germline J gene fills in the rest. The CDR3 runs to 17 residues. Unmatched junction bases numbered 12, after V lost 3 bases and J lost 1 base. Germline V gene lookup returns CDR1 DFQATT and CDR2 SNEGSKA (reference sequence).

The CDR3 spells CASSQSAYNEQFF. CDR3 DNA, as far as it was read: TGTGCCAGCAGCCAATCAGCCTACAATGAG. The V and J genes are TRBV7-7 and TRBJ2-1; D unresolved. The read ends 3 residues shy of where the CDR3 ends; the end is completed using the germline J gene. Per the germline V gene, CDR1 is SSHAT and CDR2 is FNYEAQ (reference sequence). Trimming cost V 5 bases and J 2 bases, with 7 bases left between them. This CDR3 has 13 residues.

Worth noting for this clone: Read coverage stops 3 residues before the CDR3 terminus; the germline J gene supplies the remainder. The V gene is TRBV18, the J gene TRBJ2-4, with no clear D. With 3 bases removed from V and 0 bases from J, the gap between germline ends came to 3 bases. The germline gives CDR1 KGHSH, CDR2 LQKENI. The CDR3 extends over 13 amino acids. The part of the CDR3 DNA that was read is TGTGCCAGCTCACCCGGAGCCAAAAACATT. The encoded protein is CASSPGAKNI. The entire CDR3 protein reads CASSPGAKNIQYF.

Regarding this clone: From the germline J gene comes the end of the CDR3, since the read stops 3 residues before it. The rearrangement joins TRBV18 to TRBJ2-2; 8 bases are shared with TRBD1. The CDR3 length is 16 residues. With 2 bases clipped from V and 6 bases from J, the junction kept 8 bases outside the gene matches. Germline lookup yields CDR1 KGHSH and CDR2 LQKENI. The part of the CDR3 DNA that was read is TGTGCCAGCTCACCAATCCCAGGACAGGGCGCCGGGGAG. It translates to CASSPIPGQGAGE. Given in full, the CDR3 is CASSPIPGQGAGELFF.

Turning to this clone: Read sequence stops 3 residues before the CDR3 end, and the germline J gene provides the missing end. This sequence joins TRBV7-9 and TRBJ2-2, with a tentative D call TRBD2 (6 bases). Per the germline V gene, CDR1 is SEHNR and CDR2 is FQNEAQ (reference sequence). V lost 11 bases, J lost 5 bases, and 21 bases lay in between. There are 15 residues in the CDR3. The sequenced part of the CDR3 DNA is TGTGCCCCCCGCTTAGTTTCAGGGAGGACCGGGGAG. It codes for CAPRLVSGRTGE. The full-length CDR3 reads as CAPRLVSGRTGELFF.

A remark on this clone: With the read ending 3 residues before the CDR3 end, the germline J gene is used to fill in that end. V is TRBV7-2 and J is TRBJ2-1; D possibly corresponds to TRBD2 (5 bases). This CDR3 is built from 15 residues. Germline values: CDR1 SGHTA, CDR2 FQGNSA. The V gene lost 1 base and the J gene lost 4 bases, with 11 bases spanning the gap. The CDR3 bases that were read are TGTGCCAGCAGCTTAGTGGGGTCGGGGTACAATGAG. This codes for CASSLVGSGYNE. The full CDR3 protein is CASSLVGSGYNEQFF.

As regards this clone: Read sequence stops 3 residues before the CDR3 end, and the germline J gene provides the missing end. The rearrangement links TRBV18 to TRBJ1-5, with 7 bases fitting TRBD1. The V gene end was trimmed by 4 bases and the J gene end by 0 bases; junction bases not matched to a gene: 6. The CDR3 runs 16 residues. Germline CDR1 and CDR2: KGHSH and LQKENI. CDR3 amino acids: CASSLTWTGSNQPQHF. The part of the CDR3 DNA that was read is TGTGCCAGCTCACTCACTTGGACAGGTAGCAATCAGCCC.

Details on this clone: Germline is not matched at one junction end, which may reflect a read error. The read gets to within 3 residues of the CDR3 end, and the germline J gene fills in the rest. The rearrangement joins TRBV20-1 to TRBJ2-1; D possibly corresponds to TRBD2 (6 bases). This CDR3 is 16 amino acids long. Germline V gene lookup returns CDR1 DFQATT and CDR2 SNEGSKA (reference sequence). Partial CDR3 DNA: TGCAGTGCTAGATTCACGTTGGGACTGAGTTACAGTGAG. As protein: CSARFTLGLSYSE. The CDR3 in its entirety is CSARFTLGLSYSEQFF.

For this clone: The CDR3 end lies 3 residues beyond the end of the read and is filled in from the germline J gene. The V call is TRBV7-8, the J call TRBJ1-5; D remains unclear. The CDR3 spans 14 residues. Germline V gives CDR1 SGHVS, CDR2 FQNEAQ. V lost 1 base and J 1 base, leaving 5 bases between the germline ends. The CDR3 protein is CASSLVVSNQPQHF. The part of the CDR3 DNA that was read is TGTGCCAGCAGCTTAGTTGTAAGCAATCAGCCC.

Comments on this clone: The missing CDR3 end, 3 residues past where the read stops, is filled in from the germline J gene. The genes are TRBV7-2 and TRBJ2-7, with D perhaps matching TRBD2 (5 bases). The germline gives CDR1 SGHTA, CDR2 FQGNSA. There are 14 residues in the CDR3. V was trimmed by 5 bases and J by 2 bases, leaving 13 bases between them. The CDR3 DNA, read in part, is TGTGCCAGCAGCGACGGTCCGGGGACCTACGAG. This sequence encodes CASSDGPGTYE. The full CDR3 sequence reads CASSDGPGTYEQYF.

CDR3 in amino acids: CASSPAIGYGYTF. The sequenced CDR3 bases are TGTGCCAGCAGCCCCGCCATAGGGTATGGC. This sequence joins TRBV7-2 and TRBJ1-2; no clear D gene. The read finishes 3 residues shy of the CDR3 end, and the germline J gene is used to complete it. The CDR3 extends over 13 amino acids. Germline assignment: CDR1 SGHTA and CDR2 FQGNSA. Between the trimmed V and J ends, which lost 5 bases and 5 bases, there was a span of 12 bases.

As to this clone: The CDR3 end is not reached by the read, which stops 3 residues before it; the germline J gene fills it in. This sequence joins TRBV6-2 or TRBV6-3 and TRBJ2-5; 8 bases match TRBD1. V dropped 5 bases and J dropped 4; count of bases not matched to a gene: 12. CDR3 length: 16 residues. Germline CDR1 and CDR2: MNHEY and SVGEGT. The CDR3 protein is CASSQSDRGGPETQYF. The DNA read from the CDR3 is TGTGCCAGCAGTCAATCCGACAGGGGCGGCCCAGAGACC.

With respect to this clone: The read terminates 3 residues before the CDR3 end, so the remaining end is supplied by the germline J gene. V and J are TRBV11-2 and TRBJ1-4; the D is unclear. This CDR3 is built from 13 residues. Germline V CDR1 and CDR2: SGHAT, FQNNGV. V dropped 1 base and J dropped 6 bases, with 6 bases sitting between them. The CDR3: CASSLVRDEKLFF. The CDR3 bases that were read are TGTGCCAGCAGCTTAGTTAGGGATGAAAAA.

In regard to this clone: The read ends 3 residues early relative to the CDR3; the germline J gene fills the gap. The chain is built from TRBV19 and TRBJ1-5; D ambiguous. CDR1 is LNHDA, CDR2 SQIVND, per germline (reference sequence). The CDR3 sequence is 13 residues long. The V end lost 6 bases, the J end lost 4 bases, and 10 bases lay between the germline ends. CDR3 DNA, as far as it was read: TGTGCCAGTAGCGCGGAGGCGAATCAGCCC. This gives the protein CASSAEANQP. Given in full, the CDR3 is CASSAEANQPQHF.

Worth noting for this clone: The read gets to within 3 residues of the CDR3 end, and the germline J gene fills in the rest. The chain combines TRBV7-2 with TRBJ2-3; the D is unclear. CDR1 and CDR2 from the germline V gene are SGHTA and FQGNSA. Deletions cut 5 bases from V and 4 bases from J, with 13 bases between. CDR3 size: 14 residues. The CDR3 loop reads CASSRDRLADTQYF. The CDR3 DNA, read in part, is TGTGCCAGCAGCCGAGACCGACTGGCAGATACG.